The rows below give T cell receptor beta chains drawn from one sample of a study of OX40 agonist ivuxolimab in advanced cancers. Here immunoSEQ multiplex PCR was the method, and the copy in TCRdb shows in-frame clones only, minus some. Here the sample spans around 77,000 clones, just under 90% being singletons. Sequences were derived from CD4+ or CD8+ T cells sorted from blood, sampled in a trial of the OX40 agonist ivuxolimab. The origin of the receptors is an adult with an advanced solid tumor such as melanoma, head and neck, liver or kidney cancer. CDR3s include the opening cysteine and the closing phenylalanine or tryptophan. A D gene is named only where the DNA matches it firmly. Clone size is not always given. Where it is, it says once, few, many or a class for expanded clones.

size: .; V: TRBV6-6; J: TRBJ2-5; D: TRBD2; CDR3: CASRPSGQETQYF; DNA: TGTGCCAGCCGTCCTAGCGGCCAAGAGACCCAGTACTTC
size: .; V: TRBV5-1; J: TRBJ2-7; D: TRBD2; CDR3: CASSLLAGEGEQYF; DNA: TGCGCCAGCAGCCTCCTAGCGGGAGAGGGCGAGCAGTACTTC
size: .; V: TRBV4-1; J: TRBJ2-1; D: TRBD2; CDR3: CASSQDVERGGYNEQFF; DNA: TGCGCCAGCAGCCAAGACGTAGAGCGGGGGGGCTACAATGAGCAGTTCTTC
size: .; V: TRBV30; J: TRBJ2-1; D: TRBD1; CDR3: CAWSVRDRDNNEQFF; DNA: TGTGCCTGGAGTGTCCGGGACAGGGACAACAATGAGCAGTTCTTC
size: few; V: TRBV2; J: TRBJ1-1; D: .; CDR3: CASNTARDTEAFF; DNA: TGTGCCAGCAACACAGCCCGGGATACTGAAGCTTTCTTT
size: once; V: TRBV28; J: TRBJ2-7; D: TRBD1; CDR3: CASSRTGLAYEQYF; DNA: TGTGCCAGCAGTCGGACAGGGTTGGCGTACGAGCAGTACTTC
size: .; V: TRBV27; J: TRBJ2-5; D: TRBD2; CDR3: CASSPGGETQYF; DNA: TGTGCCAGCAGCCCGGGGGGGGAGACCCAGTACTTC
size: .; V: TRBV27; J: TRBJ1-3; D: .; CDR3: CATALHQGNTIYF; DNA: TGTGCCACAGCCCTCCATCAGGGGAACACCATATATTTT
size: .; V: TRBV18; J: TRBJ1-1; D: .; CDR3: CASSPPRTTMAFF; DNA: TGTGCCAGCTCACCACCGAGGACTACCATGGCTTTCTTT
size: .; V: TRBV5-1; J: TRBJ2-1; D: TRBD2; CDR3: CASSLAAGSYNEQFF; DNA: TGCGCCAGCAGCCTAGCGGCGGGCTCCTACAATGAGCAGTTCTTC
size: .; V: TRBV6-5; J: TRBJ2-1; D: .; CDR3: CASSYSSAGVYNEQFF; DNA: TGTGCCAGCAGTTACTCCAGTGCGGGCGTATACAATGAGCAGTTCTTC
size: .; V: TRBV18; J: TRBJ1-5; D: TRBD1; CDR3: CASSLTGGGNQPQHF; DNA: TGTGCCAGCTCGCTTACAGGGGGCGGCAATCAGCCCCAGCATTTT
size: once; V: TRBV7-9; J: TRBJ1-1; D: TRBD1; CDR3: CASSSKTLTGGAYTEAFF; DNA: TGTGCCAGCAGCTCCAAAACGCTAACAGGGGGCGCATACACTGAAGCTTTCTTT
size: .; V: TRBV11-1; J: TRBJ2-7; D: .; CDR3: CASSPGVGEQYF; DNA: TGTGCCAGCAGCCCGGGCGTCGGCGAGCAGTACTTC
size: .; V: TRBV23-1; J: TRBJ2-5; D: .; CDR3: CASSQSNRVQETQYF; DNA: TGCGCCAGCAGTCAATCGAACCGGGTTCAAGAGACCCAGTACTTC
size: .; V: TRBV5-1; J: TRBJ2-7; D: .; CDR3: CASKKGTPNYEQYF; DNA: TGCGCCAGTAAAAAGGGGACTCCGAACTACGAGCAGTACTTC
size: .; V: TRBV11-2; J: TRBJ1-1; D: TRBD1; CDR3: CASSFDRVGEAFF; DNA: TGTGCCAGCAGCTTTGACAGGGTCGGAGAAGCTTTCTTT
size: .; V: TRBV19; J: TRBJ2-1; D: TRBD1; CDR3: CASSKRTGVKDEQFF; DNA: TGTGCCAGTAGTAAGCGGACAGGGGTGAAGGATGAGCAGTTCTTC
size: .; V: TRBV18; J: TRBJ1-5; D: TRBD1; CDR3: CASSPGQSNQPQHF; DNA: TGTGCCAGCTCACCGGGACAGAGCAATCAGCCCCAGCATTTT
size: .; V: TRBV18; J: TRBJ1-3; D: .; CDR3: CASSPDRGGNTIYF; DNA: TGTGCCAGCTCACCCGACCGGGGTGGAAACACCATATATTTT
size: .; V: TRBV12-2; J: TRBJ2-4; D: .; CDR3: CASRHQERFLAKNIQYF; DNA: TGTGCAAGTCGCCACCAAGAGCGGTTCCTAGCCAAAAACATTCAGTACTTC
size: .; V: TRBV2; J: TRBJ1-2; D: .; CDR3: CASSEGPSVYGYTF; DNA: TGTGCCAGCAGTGAAGGTCCAAGCGTCTATGGCTACACCTTC
size: .; V: TRBV5-1; J: TRBJ2-1; D: .; CDR3: CASSGVPSGGYNEQFF; DNA: TGCGCCAGCAGTGGGGTTCCCTCCGGTGGCTACAATGAGCAGTTCTTC
size: few; V: TRBV7-9; J: TRBJ2-1; D: .; CDR3: CASTGPGGSSYNEQFF; DNA: TGTGCCAGCACCGGACCGGGGGGCAGCTCCTACAATGAGCAGTTCTTC
size: .; V: TRBV9; J: TRBJ2-3; D: TRBD2; CDR3: CASSVVSSGRAQDTQYF; DNA: TGTGCCAGCAGCGTAGTTTCTAGCGGGAGGGCCCAAGATACGCAGTATTTT
size: .; V: TRBV2; J: TRBJ1-2; D: TRBD1; CDR3: CASRVPGQGRPGYTF; DNA: TGTGCCAGCAGGGTACCGGGACAGGGGCGACCTGGCTACACCTTC
size: .; V: TRBV2; J: TRBJ2-1; D: .; CDR3: CASSADGGNNEQFF; DNA: TGTGCCAGCAGTGCCGACGGGGGTAACAATGAGCAGTTCTTC
size: .; V: TRBV5-1; J: TRBJ2-7; D: .; CDR3: CASSFTDPSYEQYF; DNA: TGCGCCAGCAGCTTTACAGATCCCTCCTACGAGCAGTACTTC
size: .; V: TRBV21-1; J: TRBJ1-1; D: .; CDR3: CASSENSRGPGTEAFF; DNA: TGTGCCAGCAGCGAGAATTCCAGGGGGCCGGGTACTGAAGCTTTCTTT
size: .; V: TRBV29-1; J: TRBJ1-2; D: .; CDR3: CSVEARDLSYGYTF; DNA: TGCAGCGTTGAGGCCCGGGACCTCTCCTATGGCTACACCTTC
size: .; V: TRBV30; J: TRBJ1-4; D: .; CDR3: CAWRQDAEKLFF; DNA: TGTGCCTGGAGGCAGGATGCTGAAAAACTGTTTTTT
size: .; V: TRBV18; J: TRBJ1-4; D: TRBD1; CDR3: CASSPPGQFNEKLFF; DNA: TGTGCCAGCTCACCACCGGGACAGTTTAATGAAAAACTGTTTTTT
size: .; V: TRBV18; J: TRBJ2-3; D: .; CDR3: CASSPPEGTQYF; DNA: TGTGCCAGCTCACCCCCGGAGGGTACGCAGTATTTT
size: .; V: TRBV18; J: TRBJ1-2; D: .; CDR3: CASSPVGEANYGYTF; DNA: TGTGCCAGCTCACCGGTGGGGGAAGCTAACTATGGCTACACCTTC
size: .; V: TRBV5-1; J: TRBJ2-1; D: .; CDR3: CASSSARGTYNEQFF; DNA: TGCGCCAGCAGCTCGGCGAGGGGAACCTACAATGAGCAGTTCTTC
size: .; V: TRBV5-6; J: TRBJ1-2; D: .; CDR3: CASSLGPAPYGYTF; DNA: TGTGCCAGCAGCTTGGGTCCAGCTCCCTATGGCTACACCTTC
size: few; V: TRBV12-5; J: TRBJ2-2; D: .; CDR3: CASGLGLTGELFF; DNA: TGTGCTAGTGGTTTGGGTCTTACCGGGGAGCTGTTTTTT
size: .; V: TRBV18; J: TRBJ2-7; D: .; CDR3: CASSPPPGTYEQYF; DNA: TGTGCCAGCTCACCACCCCCGGGTACCTACGAGCAGTACTTC
size: .; V: TRBV5-1; J: TRBJ1-4; D: .; CDR3: CASGSLPGAGVEKLFF; DNA: TGCGCCAGCGGAAGCCTACCAGGGGCCGGGGTTGAAAAACTGTTTTTT
size: .; V: TRBV15; J: TRBJ2-6; D: .; CDR3: CATKLSGANVLTF; DNA: TGTGCCACCAAGCTCTCTGGGGCCAACGTCCTGACTTTC
size: .; V: TRBV5-1; J: TRBJ2-2; D: TRBD1; CDR3: CASSPGQYTGELFF; DNA: TGCGCCAGCAGCCCGGGACAGTACACCGGGGAGCTGTTTTTT
size: .; V: TRBV7-9; J: TRBJ2-5; D: .; CDR3: CASSIRPETQYF; DNA: TGTGCCAGCAGCATTCGGCCGGAGACCCAGTACTTC
size: .; V: TRBV28; J: TRBJ2-1; D: TRBD2; CDR3: CASSFWGAGGPEQFF; DNA: TGTGCCAGCAGTTTCTGGGGAGCGGGAGGGCCTGAGCAGTTCTTC
size: once; V: TRBV11-2; J: TRBJ2-1; D: .; CDR3: CASSLEVSSYNEQFF; DNA: TGTGCCAGCAGCTTGGAGGTGAGCTCCTACAATGAGCAGTTCTTC
size: .; V: TRBV28; J: TRBJ2-5; D: TRBD2; CDR3: CASSLWSSGRALEETQYF; DNA: TGTGCCAGCAGTTTATGGTCTAGCGGGAGGGCCCTCGAAGAGACCCAGTACTTC
size: .; V: TRBV28; J: TRBJ2-5; D: .; CDR3: CASSPPKGSGPWGETQYF; DNA: TGTGCCAGCAGTCCCCCTAAGGGTAGCGGCCCCTGGGGAGAGACCCAGTACTTC